Listed below are T cell receptor beta chains from one sample, sequenced in a study of T cell changes during pregnancy in multiple sclerosis. TCRdb's table, derived via immunoSEQ multiplex PCR, lists solely in-frame clones and lacks some. The sample yields about 96,000 clones, roughly 92% seen once. The sequences come from peripheral blood, collected in the first trimester of pregnancy. These receptors were collected from a female donor with multiple sclerosis, enrolled in a pregnancy study. CDR3s include the opening cysteine and the closing phenylalanine or tryptophan. A D gene is named only where the DNA matches it firmly. Clone size is stated in some rows and not others, as once, few, many or a class when expanded.

TRBJ1-2 TRBV5-6 13 . TRBD1 TGTGCCAGCAGCCCCGACAGGGGGAGAGGCTACACCTTC CASSPDRGRGYTF
TRBJ2-5 TRBV7-2 15 . TRBD2 TGTGCCAGCAGCTTAGGCGGCGGGAGGAGAGAGACCCAGTACTTC CASSLGGGRRETQYF
TRBJ1-4 TRBV28 15 . TRBD1 TGTGCCAGCAGTCGACAGGGGAATAATCATGAAAAACTGTTTTTT CASSRQGNNHEKLFF
TRBJ2-7 TRBV7-6 13 . . TGTGCCAGCAGCTTAGCGGTTCACTCCGAGCAGTACTTC CASSLAVHSEQYF
TRBJ2-1 TRBV5-4 18 . . TGTGCCAGCACTACAAAGGTGGGATTACGGGGTTCCTACAATGAGCAGTTCTTC CASTTKVGLRGSYNEQFF
TRBJ1-2 TRBV28 12 . . TGTGCCAGTTCAGGGATCGACTATGGCTACACCTTC CASSGIDYGYTF
TRBJ2-3 TRBV5-1 15 . TRBD2 TGCGCCAGCAGCTTCTTCGGGAGGGCTGAGGATACGCAGTATTTT CASSFFGRAEDTQYF
TRBJ1-1 TRBV5-1 14 . . TGCGCCAGCAGCTTGGGGTCAGAGTCATCGGGAGCTTTCTTT CASSLGSESSGAFF
TRBJ2-1 TRBV19 12 once TRBD2 TGTGCCAGCGTAGCGGGTTACAATGAGCAGTTCTTC CASVAGYNEQFF
TRBJ2-5 TRBV6-1 13 . TRBD1 TGTGCCAGCCGACAGGGGGCGTTGGAGACCCAGTACTTC CASRQGALETQYF